Here is one TCR beta chain with its context. The data belong to a study of shared clonotypes between healthy human individuals. Across the whole study: CD4 naive cells filled three plates per donor, CD4 memory three, CD8 naive two and CD8 memory one.

Deep-level assay runs were performed. Authors' methods: Junction-only immunoSEQ sequences carried no quality scores, so filtering differed. Generated by immunoSEQ multiplex PCR, the TCRdb table keeps only in-frame clones and is missing some. V and J calls and clone size are those listed in that table; D and trimming were worked out from the DNA. Of 560,000 or so clones listed, roughly 95% were seen once; the top ten hold less than 0.12%. CD45RO-negative CD8 cells positively selected for CCR7 made up the naive population, which excluded terminally differentiated effector memory CD45RA+ cells. V lost 5 bases, J lost 4 bases, and 7 bases stayed unmatched. Germline V gene lookup returns CDR1 MDHEN and CDR2 SYDVKM. This CDR3 contains 14 residues.

The receptor comes from a woman in her 30s in good health. The sample taken for sequencing was naive CD8+ T cells sorted from blood. The rearrangement links TRBV28 to TRBJ2-7, with 8 bases that match TRBD1. The CDR3, as DNA: TGTGCCAGCAGTCGACAGGGGTTGATTTACGAGCAGTACTTC. Translating gives CASSRQGLIYEQYF.